The clone carrying this T cell receptor beta chain was seen only a few times. Its antigen is still unknown. Approximately 100 mL of blood, on average, came from one heparinised draw per donor. cDNA synthesis used the whole RNA isolate, giving expressed TCRB sequences. The protocol was immunoSEQ multiplex PCR, while the TCRdb copy is restricted to in-frame clones and leaves out a portion. The profile shows roughly 370,000 clones, approximately 15% of them singletons. The sample belongs to a study of beta chain features in type 1 diabetes. V lost 2 bases and J 6 bases, leaving 8 bases between the germline ends. The CDR3 covers 12 residues. The V gene's germline CDR1 is SGHDT and CDR2 YYEEEE. Study-wide points: In all four CD4+ subsets, TCRB CDR3 length was significantly, moderately reduced in type 1 diabetes. The question of HLA type influencing TCRB rearrangement was one that remained unresolved here. Patients' naive, central memory and regulatory TCRB repertoires appeared more alike than those of healthy donors.

Sequenced: naive CD4+ T cells from blood. This chain connects TRBV5-6 to TRBJ2-5; a possible D gene is TRBD2 (6 bases). The TCR originated in a man aged 30 to 45 in good health. The CDR3 DNA sequence: TGTGCCAGCAGCTTCGGGAGACAGACCCAGTACTTC. Translating it yields CASSFGRQTQYF.